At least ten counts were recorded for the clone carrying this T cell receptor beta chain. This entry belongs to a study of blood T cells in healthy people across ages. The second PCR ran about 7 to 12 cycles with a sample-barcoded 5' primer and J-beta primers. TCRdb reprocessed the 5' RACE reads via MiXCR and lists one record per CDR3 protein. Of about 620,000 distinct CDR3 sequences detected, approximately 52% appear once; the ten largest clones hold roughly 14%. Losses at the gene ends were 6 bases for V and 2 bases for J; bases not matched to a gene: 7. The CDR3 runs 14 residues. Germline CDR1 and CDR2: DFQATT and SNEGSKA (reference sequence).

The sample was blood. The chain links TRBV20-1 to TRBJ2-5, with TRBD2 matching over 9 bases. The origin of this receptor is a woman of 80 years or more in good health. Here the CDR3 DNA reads TGCAGTGCGCGAGGACTAGCGCTTCAAGAGACCCAGTACTTC. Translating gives CSARGLALQETQYF.